The sequence of this TCR beta chain was determined in a study of blood T cells in healthy people across ages. Findings of the study overall: Naive and antigen-experienced cells were not separated, limiting conclusive comparison. Age brought a roughly linear fall in TCR beta diversity measured per million T cells.

For every donor, a draw yielded approximately 9.8 milliliters of peripheral blood. The CDR3 has 15 amino acids. Germline CDR1 is MGHDK and CDR2 is SYGVNS. Trimming removed 3 bases from V and 10 bases from J; junction bases left unmatched: 9. In this sample, this clonotype turned up a few times. Its specificity is not known. A second PCR of about 6 to 11 cycles used a sample-barcoded 5' primer and a J-beta primer mix. Every cDNA molecule carried a tag from a template-switch adaptor bearing 12 random nucleotides. MiXCR, applied by TCRdb to the 5' RACE reads, yields one record per CDR3 protein. The sample lists 1,500,000 or so distinct CDR3 sequences; approximately 43% were seen once.

The TCR was taken from a woman under 30 in good health. The rearrangement links TRBV25-1 to TRBJ1-6; 7 nucleotides align to TRBD1. Sequenced input: blood. CDR3 amino acids: CASSDPRDSLSPLHF. The CDR3 coding sequence is TGTGCCAGCAGTGATCCCAGGGACAGCTTATCACCCCTCCACTTT.